This TCR beta chain is drawn from a study of blood T cell repertoires in COVID-19 (dated by TCRdb to 2020 to 2021). Notes on the research overall: Samples from collaborators originated in the United States, Italy and Spain and spanned both the acute and convalescent phases of COVID-19. The prospective study material was composed of cDNA or gDNA derived from T cells, B-cell-depleted T cells, or PBMCs. The repertoires were released in a freely available public database intended as a resource for research on the immune response to SARS-CoV-2. Where available, HLA class I and class II types were taken from metadata supplied by the sample provider and were not determined by assay-based typing. The samples were drawn from two sources: the first 160 participants of the ongoing ImmuneRACE study, and fewer than 1,500 subjects contributed by 6 global collaborators. Nearly every sample came with metadata listing a de-identified subject ID, COVID-19 status, age in years and sex. The dataset comprised deeply sampled blood TCRbeta repertoires from subjects exposed to, actively infected with, or recovered from COVID-19. Overall study results and their limits: Clinical and demographic metadata were provided uncurated, with the amount varying by source and participant.

The immunoSEQ Assay, a bias-controlled multiplex PCR, was used to amplify TCRbeta CDR3 regions from genomic DNA. The authors processed their data as follows. Nucleated cell counts per sample were estimated from amplification of reference gene primers within the assay. To quantify the absolute abundance of each unique TCRbeta CDR3 rearrangement, sequence reads were collapsed and filtered. For each sample, productive Simpson clonality was calculated as the square root of Simpson's diversity index over productive rearrangements. Here the immuneACCESS table is served through TCRdb, limited to in-frame sequences with V and J called. Missing clones are a known gap in these copies; in checked studies unresolved V genes cover under half, and the rest lacks a known reason. Clonal size and the V and J genes are those of that table, whereas D and trimming came from the DNA. The sample table records roughly 84,000 clones; approximately 71% of these occur just once. The ten biggest clones cover roughly 4.2% of the sample.

Comments on this clone: This clone's antigen is unknown. Base-call qualities are not available, and no considerably larger clone is one nucleotide away.

Reading from cysteine to phenylalanine, the CDR3 counts 11 amino acids. The read is trimmed to its CDR3 DNA, 33 bases read in frame from base 1. V is shortened by 7 bases, J by 5 bases, and the region joining them spans 6 bases. CDR1 and CDR2 are read off the germline V gene as MNHEY and SVGAGI. Collaborating institutions collected whole blood in K2EDTA tubes following their own protocols. For TCRbeta analysis, collaborators shipped samples in one of three forms: frozen whole blood, isolated PBMCs, or DNA extracted from either of those sample types. Recombination joined TRBV6-5 with TRBJ1-5; no D segment can be confidently identified. The sample comprised peripheral blood. The source of this sequence is a woman aged 45 to 65 with acute or convalescent COVID-19. The CDR3 reads CASTTHQPQHF. The nucleotide sequence reads as follows: TGTGCCAGCACCACACATCAGCCCCAGCATTTT.